This is a list of T cell receptor beta chains from one sample in a study of CD8+ T cells in alopecia areata. Some clones are missing from TCRdb's copy, which holds only in-frame ones; the method was immunoSEQ multiplex PCR. The data show approximately 210,000 clones, just under 65% seen once. Sequences were derived from CD4+ T cells sorted from blood, sampled at week 49, from a patient treated with tofacitinib. These receptors were taken from a human donor with alopecia areata. CDR3s include the opening cysteine and the closing phenylalanine or tryptophan. A D gene is named only where the DNA matches it firmly. Clone size, where shown, is once, few, many, or a class for clones that have expanded.

j_call	d_call	clone_size	v_call	cdr3_aa	cdr3_nt
TRBJ1-2	NA	once	TRBV2	CASRAQVLGYTF	TGTGCCAGCAGAGCACAGGTCCTTGGCTACACCTTC
TRBJ1-4	NA	many	TRBV27	CASSLLPRRFGEKLFF	TGTGCCAGCAGTTTATTGCCCCGTAGATTTGGTGAAAAACTGTTTTTT
TRBJ2-3	NA	once	TRBV30	CAWGGSADTQYF	TGTGCCTGGGGAGGGAGCGCAGATACGCAGTATTTT
TRBJ1-2	NA	NA	TRBV30	CAWSPRRVYGYTF	TGTGCCTGGAGCCCGCGGAGAGTCTATGGCTACACCTTC
TRBJ1-2	NA	NA	TRBV30	CAWSSLSKAYGYTF	TGTGCCTGGAGTTCCTTATCCAAAGCTTATGGCTACACCTTC
TRBJ1-5	TRBD1	once	TRBV9	CASSADRGNQPQHF	TGTGCCAGCAGCGCCGACAGGGGGAATCAGCCCCAGCATTTT
TRBJ1-1	NA	NA	TRBV2	CASSVETSEAFF	TGTGCCAGCAGTGTGGAAACCTCTGAAGCTTTCTTT
TRBJ2-7	NA	NA	TRBV2	CASTWAPVPGAHTYEQYF	TGTGCCAGCACCTGGGCCCCTGTGCCGGGGGCCCATACCTACGAGCAGTACTTC
TRBJ2-3	NA	NA	TRBV5-1	CASSFAGARGDTQYF	TGCGCCAGCAGCTTCGCGGGGGCCCGAGGAGATACGCAGTATTTT
TRBJ1-2	TRBD1	NA	TRBV4-3	CASSQQTGGSGYTF	TGCGCCAGCAGCCAGCAAACAGGGGGCTCTGGCTACACCTTC
TRBJ2-7	NA	few	TRBV28	CASSALAYEQYF	TGTGCCAGCAGTGCATTAGCCTACGAGCAGTACTTC
TRBJ1-5	NA	NA	TRBV19	CASSGQSRIHNQPQHF	TGTGCCAGTAGTGGCCAATCGAGGATACATAATCAGCCCCAGCATTTT
TRBJ2-6	NA	few	TRBV7-3	CASSSRGTGVTPGANVLTF	TGTGCCAGCAGCTCCAGGGGCACGGGCGTAACACCTGGGGCCAACGTCCTGACTTTC
TRBJ1-4	NA	once	TRBV30	CAWSVGAGTTNEKLFF	TGTGCCTGGAGTGTAGGGGCGGGGACAACTAATGAAAAACTGTTTTTT
TRBJ2-1	TRBD2	once	TRBV27	CASSLTGTSGGVNNEQFF	TGTGCCAGCAGTCTGACCGGGACTAGCGGGGGGGTGAACAATGAGCAGTTCTTC
TRBJ1-3	TRBD1	NA	TRBV9	CASSVDRAGNTIYF	TGTGCCAGCAGCGTGGACAGGGCTGGAAACACCATATATTTT
TRBJ1-1	NA	NA	TRBV5-1	CASSLVGRNTEAFF	TGCGCCAGCAGCTTGGTCGGACGGAACACTGAAGCTTTCTTT
TRBJ1-1	NA	NA	TRBV29-1	CSVDNPGMNTEAFF	TGCAGCGTTGACAATCCGGGGATGAACACTGAAGCTTTCTTT
TRBJ2-1	NA	NA	TRBV18	CASSPPGRVTYNEQFF	TGTGCCAGCTCACCCCCGGGCAGGGTAACCTACAATGAGCAGTTCTTC
TRBJ2-7	NA	NA	TRBV19	CASSTRGYEQYF	TGTGCCAGTAGTACCCGGGGATACGAGCAGTACTTC
TRBJ2-6	NA	NA	TRBV29-1	CSVGRGSSSGANVLTF	TGCAGCGTTGGGAGGGGTAGCAGCTCTGGGGCCAACGTCCTGACTTTC
TRBJ1-1	TRBD1	NA	TRBV29-1	CSAGQAWGTEAFF	TGCAGCGCCGGACAGGCCTGGGGCACTGAAGCTTTCTTT
TRBJ1-2	NA	NA	TRBV29-1	CSVTPQRSGYTF	TGCAGTGTAACGCCCCAGAGGTCGGGCTACACCTTC
TRBJ2-3	NA	NA	TRBV30	CAWSGRMGDTQYF	TGTGCCTGGTCTGGTCGGATGGGAGATACGCAGTATTTT
TRBJ2-3	NA	few	TRBV9	CASSPPSGLTQYF	TGTGCCAGCAGCCCCCCATCTGGCCTGACGCAGTATTTT
TRBJ1-2	NA	NA	TRBV7-2	CASSLRQYGGYTF	TGTGCCAGCAGCTTACGTCAGTATGGGGGCTACACCTTC
TRBJ2-7	NA	NA	TRBV2	CASTRDISYEQYF	TGTGCCAGCACCCGGGACATTTCCTACGAGCAGTACTTC
TRBJ2-5	NA	NA	TRBV5-5	CASSWDMAETQYF	TGTGCCAGCAGCTGGGACATGGCAGAGACCCAGTACTTC
TRBJ2-4	NA	NA	TRBV7-3	CASSPDGAAKNIQYF	TGTGCCAGCAGTCCTGACGGGGCAGCCAAAAACATTCAGTACTTC
TRBJ2-7	NA	few	TRBV6-6	CASSYFEGEVEQYF	TGTGCCAGCAGTTACTTTGAGGGAGAGGTCGAGCAGTACTTC
TRBJ2-1	TRBD1	NA	TRBV27	CASSLDRVYEQFF	TGTGCCAGCAGTTTAGACAGGGTCTATGAGCAGTTCTTC
TRBJ2-4	NA	NA	TRBV29-1	CSVETPGPSQNIQYF	TGCAGCGTGGAAACTCCGGGACCGTCTCAAAACATTCAGTACTTC
TRBJ2-1	NA	few	TRBV7-9	CASSSGLRGSYNEQFF	TGTGCCAGCAGCTCCGGGCTGCGGGGATCCTACAATGAGCAGTTCTTC
TRBJ2-7	NA	NA	TRBV7-9	CASNSGSYSYEQYF	TGTGCCAGCAATTCGGGCAGCTACTCCTACGAGCAGTACTTC
TRBJ1-5	NA	NA	TRBV29-1	CSVVENSNQPQHF	TGCAGCGTTGTGGAGAATAGCAATCAGCCCCAGCATTTT
TRBJ2-2	NA	few	TRBV5-1	CASSLDGQGNGGELFF	TGCGCCAGCAGCTTGGATGGTCAGGGAAATGGCGGGGAGCTGTTTTTT
TRBJ2-3	NA	NA	TRBV7-3	CASSRDSTDTQYF	TGTGCCAGCAGCCGGGACAGCACAGATACGCAGTATTTT
TRBJ2-1	NA	NA	TRBV30	CAWSNKGSSYNEQFF	TGTGCCTGGAGTAACAAGGGAAGCTCCTACAATGAGCAGTTCTTC
TRBJ1-1	NA	NA	TRBV10-3	CAISLSPGNDAFF	TGTGCCATCAGCTTGTCTCCCGGAAACGATGCTTTCTTT
TRBJ1-3	NA	NA	TRBV14	CASSTGGVGNTIYF	TGTGCCAGCAGCACGGGAGGGGTCGGAAACACCATATATTTT
TRBJ1-1	TRBD1	NA	TRBV30	CARRWGQMNTEAFF	TGTGCCAGGAGGTGGGGACAGATGAACACTGAAGCTTTCTTT
TRBJ2-2	NA	NA	TRBV29-1	CSVYDYTGELFF	TGCAGCGTTTATGATTACACCGGGGAGCTGTTTTTT
TRBJ1-2	TRBD1	NA	TRBV27	CASSLTGPGGYTF	TGTGCCAGCAGTTTGACAGGGCCTGGAGGCTACACCTTC
TRBJ2-1	NA	once	TRBV29-1	CSALGAPSYNEQFF	TGCAGCGCCTTAGGGGCCCCCTCCTACAATGAGCAGTTCTTC
TRBJ2-6	NA	once	TRBV5-1	CASSSHPPGAGSGANVLTF	TGCGCCAGCAGCTCCCACCCACCGGGGGCTGGCTCTGGGGCCAACGTCCTGACTTTC
TRBJ2-2	NA	few	TRBV2	CASSGKTGPRGELFF	TGTGCCAGCAGTGGGAAGACGGGCCCTCGCGGGGAGCTGTTTTTT
TRBJ1-4	NA	NA	TRBV7-6	CASSPGKEKLFF	TGTGCCAGCAGCCCCGGAAAGGAAAAACTGTTTTTT
TRBJ2-7	NA	NA	TRBV11-2	CASSLFGPQYF	TGTGCCAGCAGCTTATTTGGCCCTCAGTACTTC
TRBJ1-2	NA	NA	TRBV9	CASSVAGAPYGYTF	TGTGCCAGCAGCGTAGCAGGGGCACCCTATGGCTACACCTTC
TRBJ2-1	TRBD1	NA	TRBV29-1	CSAGTGVSNEQFF	TGCAGCGCTGGGACAGGAGTCTCGAATGAGCAGTTCTTC
TRBJ1-2	NA	NA	TRBV29-1	CSVAEGQDGYTF	TGCAGCGTTGCTGAGGGGCAGGATGGCTACACCTTC
TRBJ1-6	NA	NA	TRBV30	CAWSLQNSPLHF	TGTGCCTGGAGTCTGCAAAATTCACCCCTCCACTTT
TRBJ1-1	TRBD1	NA	TRBV29-1	CSARQGAANTEAFF	TGCAGCGCTAGACAGGGGGCGGCGAACACTGAAGCTTTCTTT